This T cell receptor (beta chain) originates from a study of somatic mutations in cytotoxic T cells in rheumatoid arthritis. Study outcomes and limitations: With 60 to 65 patients examined, fewer than 10 had a largest CD8+ clone exceeding 20% of CD8+ cells.

The CDR3 is 13 residues long. Germline loops: CDR1 SEHNR, CDR2 FQNEAQ (reference sequence). Trimming removed 2 bases from V and 8 bases from J, with 10 bases in between. A word on this clone: The antigen remains undetermined.

Profiled with immunoSEQ multiplex PCR; TCRdb holds only in-frame clones, not every one. The sample includes 6,500 to 7,500 clones, about 80% of them seen just once. The clonotype was recovered from an adult with rheumatoid arthritis. The sequencing input was CD8+ T cells sorted from blood. This chain joins TRBV7-9 and TRBJ1-5; D might be TRBD1 (5 bases). CDR3 bases: TGTGCCAGCAGCTTAAACGGGGCCGAGCCCCAGCATTTT. This codes for CASSLNGAEPQHF.